A single sample is the source of the 21 T cell receptor beta chains below, sequenced in a study of shared T cell receptors in the human thymus. Repertoires were generated with immunoSEQ multiplex PCR, while TCRdb's copy carries only in-frame clones and drops some. The table records hundreds of thousands of clones, around 87% of them present only once. These data were also reused for a study on human thymus T cells.

The sample was thymocytes. Receptors were obtained from a boy under three years old with a congenital heart defect.

The chain employs TRBV28 and TRBJ1-5, with TRBD1 matching 9 bases. CDR1 is MDHEN and CDR2 is SYDVKM in the germline V gene. Unmatched junction bases numbered 7, after V lost 4 bases and J lost 3 bases. The CDR3 extends over 16 amino acids. The CDR3 protein is CASSSYNRGHNQPQHF. DNA for the CDR3: TGTGCCAGCAGTTCCTATAACAGGGGGCACAATCAGCCCCAGCATTTT.

The CDR3 region has the DNA TGCAGCGTCGTGACAAGGCCTTCCTACGAGCAGTACTTC. Protein sequence: CSVVTRPSYEQYF. The chain recombines TRBV29-1 with TRBJ2-7; no definite D call. Looked up from germline, CDR1 is SQVTM and CDR2 is ANQGSEA. V lost 6 bases, J lost 1 base, and 13 bases lay in between. This CDR3 has 13 amino acids.

This CDR3 is CASSYLRGAEYNEQFF. CDR3 DNA sequence: TGTGCCAGCAGCTACCTCAGGGGCGCAGAGTACAATGAGCAGTTCTTC. The chain recombines TRBV5-4 with TRBJ2-1; perhaps TRBD1 as D (6 bases). V was clipped by 3 bases and J by 4 bases, with 17 bases between them. Germline values: CDR1 SGHNT, CDR2 YYREEE (reference sequence). CDR3 length: 16 residues.

The V and J genes are TRBV5-6 and TRBJ1-2; D unclear. Deletions cut 2 bases from V and 0 bases from J, with 14 bases between. The CDR3 length is 16 residues. In germline, CDR1 is SGHDT, CDR2 YYEEEE. The CDR3 loop reads CASSFGESLANYGYTF. The CDR3 DNA sequence: TGTGCCAGCAGCTTTGGTGAGAGCCTGGCTAACTATGGCTACACCTTC. The full variable domain, rest sourced from reference TRBV5-6 and TRBJ1-2, is DAGVTQSPTHLIKTRGQQVTLRCSPKSGHDTVSWYQQALGQGPQFIFQYYEEEERQRGNFPDRFSGHQFPNYSSELNVNALLLGDSALYLCASSFGESLANYGYTFGSGTRLTVV.

This clone was seen a handful of times. The chain is built from TRBV27 and TRBJ2-7; tentative D call: TRBD1 (6 bases). Trimming removed 6 bases from V and 3 bases from J, with 21 bases in between. The germline V gene encodes CDR1 MNHEY and CDR2 SMNVEV (reference sequence). The CDR3 length is 16 residues. This CDR3 is CASSNWTVPVGYEQYF. CDR3 bases: TGTGCCAGCAGCAATTGGACAGTACCGGTGGGCTACGAGCAGTACTTC.

This chain joins TRBV13 and TRBJ2-7; TRBD2 aligns across 8 bases. Germline trimming cut 4 bases from V and 3 bases from J; bases unmatched to any gene: 5. Germline values: CDR1 PRHDT, CDR2 FYEKMQ (reference sequence). This CDR3 has 14 amino acids. Written as DNA, the CDR3 is TGTGCCAGCAGCTATACCGGGACTAGCTACGAGCAGTACTTC. Translation gives CASSYTGTSYEQYF.

The chain carries TRBV28 and TRBJ1-2; TRBD1 aligns across 8 bases. This CDR3 comprises 17 residues. The junction had 11 bases not matched to a gene; V was cut back by 3 bases and J by 2 bases. Per germline, CDR1 MDHEN and CDR2 SYDVKM. CDR3 DNA sequence: TGTGCCAGCAGTTTTTGGGAGGGTTGGACAGGGAACTATGGCTACACCTTC. Amino acids: CASSFWEGWTGNYGYTF.

This chain links TRBV13 with TRBJ2-7; D might be TRBD2 (5 bases). The CDR3 length is 12 residues. Germline V lookup: CDR1 PRHDT, CDR2 FYEKMQ (reference sequence). V lost 3 bases, J lost 11 bases, and 14 bases lay in between. The DNA for the CDR3 is TGTGCCAGCAGCTTTACCAAACTAGAGAAGTACTTC. Translation: CASSFTKLEKYF.

The rearrangement joins TRBV29-1 to TRBJ2-3, with D perhaps matching TRBD2 (6 bases). Germline loops: CDR1 SQVTM, CDR2 ANQGSEA. V was pared by 5 bases and J by 1 base, with 19 bases between. This CDR3 has 16 residues. CDR3 protein: CSVPLPWRGGTDTQYF. The CDR3 DNA reads as TGCAGCGTTCCTCTACCGTGGAGGGGAGGCACAGATACGCAGTATTTT.

The V call is TRBV2, the J call TRBJ1-5; 9 nucleotides match TRBD1. The CDR3 has 19 residues. The germline V gene has CDR1 SNHLY and CDR2 FYNNEI. The V gene end was trimmed by 6 bases and the J gene end by 0 bases; junction bases not matched to a gene: 15. Here the CDR3 DNA reads TGTGCCAGCAGCGCCGACCCGGGACAGGGCTTACCTAGCAATCAGCCCCAGCATTTT. It translates to CASSADPGQGLPSNQPQHF.

The V and J genes are TRBV6-5 and TRBJ1-2, with D possibly matching TRBD1 (5 bases). Trimming took off 0 bases at V and 1 base at J, with 6 bases between the two ends. CDR1 is MNHEY and CDR2 is SVGAGI in the germline V gene. This CDR3 spans 14 amino acids. The CDR3 loop is CASSYSTDNYGYTF. CDR3 DNA sequence: TGTGCCAGCAGTTACTCGACAGATAACTATGGCTACACCTTC.

V and J are TRBV6-1 and TRBJ2-1; 8 nucleotides agree with TRBD2. CDR1 and CDR2 from the germline V gene are MNHNS and SASEGT. The CDR3 length is 14 residues. V shed 8 bases, J shed 5 bases, and the junction held 8 bases outside the gene matches. As DNA, the CDR3 is TGTGCCAGCGTAGCGGGGAGGGTAAACAATGAGCAGTTCTTC. Amino acid sequence: CASVAGRVNNEQFF.

This clone was observed once. This specimen includes other DNA sequences encoding the same CDR3. The J gene is TRBJ2-3, the V gene TRBV7-2, with 10 bases that match TRBD2. Germline V CDR1 and CDR2: SGHTA, FQGNSA. This CDR3 comprises 17 residues. J gave up 7 bases and V 4 bases, and 14 bases lay outside the gene matches. Here the CDR3 reads CASSSGLAPAGLYTQYF. The CDR3 DNA reads as TGTGCCAGCAGCTCGGGACTAGCGCCAGCTGGGCTATATACGCAGTATTTT. The complete variable domain, with remaining parts taken from reference TRBV7-2 and TRBJ2-3, reads GAGVSQSPSNKVTEKGKDVELRCDPISGHTALYWYRQSLGQGLEFLIYFQGNSAPDKSGLPSDRFSAERTGGSVSTLTIQRTQQEDSAVYLCASSSGLAPAGLYTQYFGPGTRLTVL.

The rearrangement links TRBV27 to TRBJ1-1; TRBD1 matches at 9 bases. After removal of 8 bases from V and 8 bases from J, the junction contained 18 bases not matched to a gene. The CDR3 has 16 amino acids. Per germline, CDR1 MNHEY and CDR2 SMNVEV (reference sequence). CDR3 residues: CASGSSGTGFDLEAFF. The CDR3 DNA reads as TGTGCCAGCGGCTCGTCCGGGACAGGGTTCGACCTCGAAGCTTTCTTT.

The chain combines TRBV4-3 with TRBJ2-1; 9 positions agree with TRBD1. J gave up 7 bases and V 0 bases, and 1 base lay outside the gene matches. Germline CDR1 is LGHNA and CDR2 is YSLEER. The CDR3 runs 14 residues. CDR3 loop: CASSQEDRGNEQFF. The CDR3 region has the DNA TGCGCCAGCAGCCAAGAGGACAGGGGTAATGAGCAGTTCTTC.

This clone was counted once. This rearrangement joins TRBV30 to TRBJ2-3, with TRBD2 matching 8 bases. With V trimmed by 3 bases and J by 6 bases, 14 bases remained unmatched. The CDR3 consists of 16 residues. In germline, CDR1 is GTSNPN, CDR2 SVGIG (reference sequence). CDR3 DNA sequence: TGTGCCTGGAGGGGAACACAAGCGGGAGTATTTGATACGCAGTATTTT. Amino acids: CAWRGTQAGVFDTQYF.

The chain carries TRBV27 and TRBJ1-2; 9 positions agree with TRBD1. Germline V gene lookup returns CDR1 MNHEY and CDR2 SMNVEV (reference sequence). The CDR3 sequence is 13 residues long. Trimming took 6 bases from V and 6 from J; bases not matched to a gene: 5. The CDR3 DNA follows: TGTGCCAGCAGCACACAGGGGGCGGATGGCTACACCTTC. Amino acids: CASSTQGADGYTF.

V gene TRBV5-6 combines with J gene TRBJ2-7; tentatively, D is TRBD1 (6 bases). Germline CDR1 SGHDT, CDR2 YYEEEE. The CDR3 loop spans 14 amino acids. Trimming took 4 bases from V and 4 from J, leaving 15 bases between them. DNA for the CDR3: TGTGCCAGCAGCCGGCACAGGGTCGGGTACGAGCAGTACTTC. Translating it yields CASSRHRVGYEQYF.

This sequence joins TRBV7-2 and TRBJ2-2; 7 nucleotides agree with TRBD2. Germline CDR1 reads SGHTA; CDR2 reads FQGNSA. The CDR3 consists of 16 residues. V shed 2 bases, J shed 5 bases, and the junction held 8 bases outside the gene matches. CDR3 amino acids: CASSLYERGLTGELFF. CDR3 bases: TGTGCCAGCAGCTTATATGAGCGGGGATTGACCGGGGAGCTGTTTTTT.

The chain couples TRBV6-5 to TRBJ1-1; the D gene is possibly TRBD1 (5 bases). Trimming shortened V by 2 bases and J by 2 bases, and 15 bases separated the two germline ends. The CDR3 runs to 16 residues. Germline V gene sequence: CDR1 MNHEY, CDR2 SVGAGI. CDR3 residues: CASSYRGPSFNTEAFF. The CDR3 nucleotides are TGTGCCAGCAGTTACAGGGGCCCGTCCTTTAACACTGAAGCTTTCTTT.

The genes are TRBV5-1 and TRBJ2-7; 7 bases fit TRBD2. CDR3 size: 15 residues. Trimming took 0 bases from V and 3 from J; bases not matched to a gene: 6. Germline V gene sequence: CDR1 SGHRS, CDR2 YFSETQ. Here the CDR3 DNA reads TGCGCCAGCAGCTTGGCAGGGAGGGTGGACTACGAGCAGTACTTC. It specifies CASSLAGRVDYEQYF.